This T cell receptor (beta chain) appears in the sequencing data of a study of blood T cell repertoires in COVID-19. Study-wide context: The United States, Italy and Spain provided the acute and convalescent COVID-19 samples. Nucleic acid was either cDNA or gDNA, and it came from T cells, B-cell-depleted T cells, or PBMCs.

The V end lost 3 bases, the J end lost 3 bases, and 3 bases lay between the germline ends. The CDR3 runs to 11 residues. CDR1 is ENHRY, CDR2 SYGVKD, per germline. Per the original methods: Counts of nucleated cells, estimated from reference gene primer amplification, were obtained. The repertoire was sequenced with immunoSEQ multiplex PCR; TCRdb's copy has only in-frame clones and lacks some. V, J and clone size reflect that table, while D and trimming were determined from the DNA. The sample holds approximately 90,000 clones, approximately 86% seen once. This rearrangement joins TRBV10-3 to TRBJ2-7, with D uncertain. This sequence was found in a man aged 45 to 65 with acute or convalescent COVID-19. What was sequenced was peripheral blood. CDR3 protein: CAISDNYEQYF. The DNA of the CDR3 is TGTGCCATCAGTGATAACTACGAGCAGTACTTC.